The next 4 T cell receptor beta chains were all read from a single sample in a study of blood T cell repertoires in COVID-19. Using immunoSEQ multiplex PCR, the repertoire was profiled, and TCRdb retains in-frame clones only, with some absent. Among about 300,000 clones listed, 70% to 90% were seen once. The sequencing input was peripheral blood. The receptors stem from a woman in her thirties who had recovered from COVID-19.

The J gene is TRBJ1-1, the V gene TRBV7-9; no clear D gene. Per the germline V gene, CDR1 is SEHNR and CDR2 is FQNEAQ (reference sequence). Trimming took 1 base from V and 0 from J, leaving 6 bases between them. The CDR3 is 14 residues long. In nucleotides, the CDR3 is TGTGCCAGCAGCTTAGGTCACTTGAACACTGAAGCTTTCTTT. Translated, it gives CASSLGHLNTEAFF.

J is TRBJ2-7 and V is TRBV5-1; a weak D match, TRBD1 (5 bases). The CDR3 runs 15 residues. The V gene's germline CDR1 is SGHRS and CDR2 YFSETQ. Trimming removed 5 bases at V and 4 bases at J, with 19 bases between. The CDR3 DNA follows: TGCGCCAGCAGTTTTACAGGAGTGAGAACTTACGAGCAGTACTTC. This sequence encodes CASSFTGVRTYEQYF.

This chain uses TRBV6-5 with TRBJ2-3; D may be TRBD2 (6 bases). The CDR3 has 15 amino acids. Germline V lookup: CDR1 MNHEY, CDR2 SVGAGI. Trimming pared 2 bases from V and 1 base from J, leaving 10 bases between. In DNA form, the CDR3 reads TGTGCCAGCAGTTACCTTAGCGGCGGCACAGATACGCAGTATTTT. Its translation: CASSYLSGGTDTQYF.

This clone was observed once. This chain joins TRBV4-3 and TRBJ2-1, with D maybe TRBD2 (6 bases). The V gene lost 1 base and the J gene lost 0 bases, with 7 bases spanning the gap. CDR3 length equals 15 residues. From germline, CDR1 is LGHNA and CDR2 YSLEER. The CDR3 is CASSQGTNSYNEQFF. The CDR3 coding sequence is TGCGCCAGCAGCCAAGGGACTAACTCCTACAATGAGCAGTTCTTC.